This TCR beta chain originates from a study of T-cell memory formation after mild COVID-19. Study-level background: The two donors had largely donor-specific TCR clusters. Notes on the study in general: Clones that got smaller from day 15 to 85 had even CD4/CD8, while clones growing later tipped toward CD4+. There was no confirmation that second-wave clones peaking on day 37 were SARS-CoV-2 specific. Among CD4+ contracting clones, most were CM and EM, and CD8+ ones EMRA.

In its sample, this clonotype was seen many times. The target antigen is unknown. Each CDR3 protein is one row after TCRdb ran MiXCR on the 5' RACE reads. This table has tens of thousands of distinct CDR3 sequences, 16% appearing once. The V gene end was trimmed by 2 bases and the J gene end by 5 bases; junction bases not matched to a gene: 7. This CDR3 is 16 amino acids long. Specimen: PBMCs or a T cell subset sorted from them (not recorded which). The TCR was taken from an adult who had mild COVID-19 (a few samples of this study predate the infection). Cell type and time point are not known. The V call is TRBV12-3 or TRBV12-4, the J call TRBJ2-5; TRBD2 aligns across 11 bases. In nucleotides, the CDR3 is TGTGCCAGCAGTTTATTTAGCGGGGGGGCGGAGGAGACCCAGTACTTC. Translation gives CASSLFSGGAEETQYF.